The clone carrying this T cell receptor (beta chain) was observed a handful of times. Its antigen is unknown. These data originate in a study of T-cell memory formation after mild COVID-19. CDR1 SQVTM and CDR2 ANQGSEA come from the germline V gene. V lost 5 bases, J lost 4 bases, and 5 bases lay in between. The CDR3 is 10 residues long. TCRdb processed the 5' RACE reads anew with MiXCR; each CDR3 protein has one entry. The repertoire holds around 340,000 distinct CDR3 sequences, with under 25% as singletons. Whole-study results and caveats: Some SARS-CoV-2-responding clones were already detected in memory before infection.

This receptor was obtained from an adult woman who had mild COVID-19 (a few samples of this study predate the infection). Cell type and time point are not known. This rearrangement joins TRBV29-1 to TRBJ2-5, with unresolved D. Material: PBMCs or a T cell subset sorted from them (not recorded which). The CDR3, as DNA: TGCAGCGTTCGGTCAGAGACCCAGTACTTC. This codes for CSVRSETQYF.